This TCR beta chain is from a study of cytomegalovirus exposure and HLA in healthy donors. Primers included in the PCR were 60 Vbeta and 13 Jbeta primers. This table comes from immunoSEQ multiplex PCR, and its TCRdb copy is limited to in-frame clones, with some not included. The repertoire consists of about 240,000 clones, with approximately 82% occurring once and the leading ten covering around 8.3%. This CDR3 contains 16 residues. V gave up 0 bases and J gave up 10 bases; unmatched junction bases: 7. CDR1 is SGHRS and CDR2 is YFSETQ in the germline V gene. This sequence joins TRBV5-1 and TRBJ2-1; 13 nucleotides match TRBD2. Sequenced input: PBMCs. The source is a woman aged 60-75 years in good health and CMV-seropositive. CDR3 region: CASSLVGTSGTKEQFF. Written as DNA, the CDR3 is TGCGCCAGCAGCTTGGTGGGGACTAGCGGGACAAAGGAGCAGTTCTTC.